The 26 T cell receptor beta chains given below trace back to one sample, sequenced in a study of T cell changes during pregnancy in multiple sclerosis. Assay: immunoSEQ multiplex PCR; the TCRdb copy retains only in-frame clones and omits some. The sample has about 83,000 clones; roughly 96% are singletons. Specimen: peripheral blood, collected in the second trimester of pregnancy. The receptors stem from a female donor with multiple sclerosis, enrolled in a pregnancy study.

This chain uses TRBV9 with TRBJ2-1; D might be TRBD2 (5 bases). The length of the CDR3 is 15 residues. Germline V CDR1 and CDR2: SGDLS, YYNGEE. V was shortened by 3 bases and J by 6 bases, with 16 bases between the two germline ends. Here the CDR3 reads CASSAHSGGSNEQFF. The DNA of the CDR3 is TGTGCCAGCAGCGCGCATAGTGGCGGGTCCAATGAGCAGTTCTTC.

The DNA of the CDR3 is TGTGCCAGCTCACCAGGGCCCCGTAGAGCCGGGGAGCTGTTTTTT. It encodes CASSPGPRRAGELFF. This chain uses TRBV18 with TRBJ2-2; D ambiguous. V dropped 2 bases and J dropped 6 bases, with 13 bases sitting between them. The CDR3 spans 15 residues. Per the germline V gene, CDR1 is KGHSH and CDR2 is LQKENI.

This clone was observed once. This sequence joins TRBV2 and TRBJ2-3; D is unresolved. CDR1 is SNHLY and CDR2 is FYNNEI in the germline V gene. The CDR3 loop spans 12 amino acids. V lost 2 bases to trimming and J lost 10 bases, with 10 bases between them. The CDR3 DNA is TGTGCCAGCAGTGAAACTTGGGCTTCGCAGTATTTT. Encoded protein: CASSETWASQYF. Combining the CDR3 with reference TRBV2 and TRBJ2-3 gives the whole variable domain EPEVTQTPSHQVTQMGQEVILRCVPISNHLYFYWYRQILGQKVEFLVSFYNNEISEKSEIFDDQFSVERPDGSNFTLKIRSTKLEDSAMYFCASSETWASQYFGPGTRLTVL.

This rearrangement joins TRBV23-1 to TRBJ1-3; 7 bases are a match to TRBD1. TRBV23-1 is reported as an ORF; its role is uncertain. This CDR3 is 17 amino acids long. V shed 1 base, J shed 0 bases, and the junction held 6 bases outside the gene matches. DNA for the CDR3: TGCGCCAGCAGTCAATGGAGACAGGGCGGCTCTGGAAACACCATATATTTT. Protein sequence: CASSQWRQGGSGNTIYF.

The chain employs TRBV2 and TRBJ2-4; D not certain. The CDR3 contains 15 residues. Germline values: CDR1 SNHLY, CDR2 FYNNEI. V was trimmed by 8 bases and J by 0 bases, leaving 14 bases between them. The CDR3 here is CASAPELLAKNIQYF. Written as DNA, the CDR3 is TGTGCCAGCGCACCTGAGCTTCTAGCCAAAAACATTCAGTACTTC. Full variable domain (missing parts from reference TRBV2 and TRBJ2-4): EPEVTQTPSHQVTQMGQEVILRCVPISNHLYFYWYRQILGQKVEFLVSFYNNEISEKSEIFDDQFSVERPDGSNFTLKIRSTKLEDSAMYFCASAPELLAKNIQYFGAGTRLSVL.

The chain has TRBV29-1 and TRBJ2-3, with 8 bases aligning to TRBD2. CDR1 is SQVTM and CDR2 is ANQGSEA in the germline V gene. The ends lost 6 bases at V and 2 bases at J; junction bases unmatched: 7. The length of the CDR3 is 14 residues. The CDR3 DNA is TGCAGCGTCACTAGCGGTACCTTCACAGATACGCAGTATTTT. This sequence encodes CSVTSGTFTDTQYF.

V gene TRBV7-2 combines with J gene TRBJ2-1; 9 nucleotides line up with TRBD2. The CDR3 loop spans 16 amino acids. CDR1 and CDR2 from the germline V gene are SGHTA and FQGNSA. The V gene end was trimmed by 1 base and the J gene end by 0 bases; junction bases not matched to a gene: 1. CDR3 sequence reads: CASSLGSGSSYNEQFF. As DNA, the CDR3 is TGTGCCAGCAGCTTAGGTAGCGGGAGCTCCTACAATGAGCAGTTCTTC.

The chain recombines TRBV10-3 with TRBJ2-2; 9 positions match TRBD2. Trimming cost V 9 bases and J 6 bases; bases outside gene matches: 8. This CDR3 has 14 amino acids. The germline V gene has CDR1 ENHRY and CDR2 SYGVKD. CDR3 residues: CAIQAGGQSGELFF. The CDR3 DNA is TGTGCCATTCAGGCGGGAGGGCAGTCCGGGGAGCTGTTTTTT.

CDR3 amino acids: CASSAGLAGGGETQYF. The CDR3 DNA is TGTGCCAGTAGTGCGGGACTAGCGGGAGGAGGTGAGACCCAGTACTTC. The gene calls are TRBV19 and TRBJ2-5, with 15 bases identical to TRBD2. Germline V gene sequence: CDR1 LNHDA, CDR2 SQIVND (reference sequence). V dropped 5 bases and J dropped 5; count of bases not matched to a gene: 6. The CDR3 length is 16 residues.

A few counts support this clone. The chain couples TRBV19 to TRBJ1-1; D remains ambiguous. The CDR3 consists of 13 residues. In germline, CDR1 is LNHDA, CDR2 SQIVND (reference sequence). The V and J ends lost 4 bases and 3 bases respectively, with 9 bases between them. The CDR3 region has the DNA TGTGCCAGTAGTAACGGGATGGACACTGAAGCTTTCTTT. This sequence encodes CASSNGMDTEAFF.

The rearrangement joins TRBV6-5 to TRBJ2-3, with D perhaps matching TRBD2 (5 bases). Looked up from germline, CDR1 is MNHEY and CDR2 is SVGAGI. The CDR3 loop spans 15 amino acids. Trimming removed 7 bases at V and 1 base at J, with 15 bases between. The DNA of the CDR3 is TGTGCCAGCACCCGCCGAGGGAAGGGCACAGATACGCAGTATTTT. Its translation: CASTRRGKGTDTQYF.

The gene calls are TRBV11-3 and TRBJ2-1; D remains ambiguous. Germline V gives CDR1 SGHNT, CDR2 YENEEA. The CDR3 extends over 13 amino acids. The V end lost 5 bases, the J end lost 6 bases, and 11 bases lay between the germline ends. CDR3 loop: CASSPGWVNEQFF. CDR3 nucleotides: TGTGCCAGCAGCCCCGGGTGGGTCAATGAGCAGTTCTTC.

The V and J genes are TRBV9 and TRBJ1-1; 7 bases fit TRBD1. Trimming cost V 3 bases and J 0 bases; bases outside gene matches: 20. Germline V CDR1 and CDR2: SGDLS, YYNGEE. The length of the CDR3 is 20 residues. The CDR3 region is CASSDSGMRGRGLVNTEAFF. DNA for the CDR3: TGTGCCAGCAGCGATAGCGGGATGAGGGGGCGCGGGTTGGTGAACACTGAAGCTTTCTTT.

The V and J genes are TRBV27 and TRBJ2-2; the match to TRBD2 covers 7 bases. Germline V lookup: CDR1 MNHEY, CDR2 SMNVEV (reference sequence). The CDR3 runs 16 residues. The V and J ends lost 2 bases and 3 bases, in that order; junction bases with no gene match: 6. The CDR3 loop is CASSLGGRAHTGELFF. The CDR3 region has the DNA TGTGCCAGCAGTTTAGGTGGGAGGGCCCACACCGGGGAGCTGTTTTTT.

The V call is TRBV7-9, the J call TRBJ2-7, with 10 bases fitting TRBD2. J lost 3 bases, V lost 1 base, and 3 bases had no gene match. The germline V gene encodes CDR1 SEHNR and CDR2 FQNEAQ (reference sequence). The CDR3 is 15 amino acids. CDR3 nucleotides: TGTGCCAGCAGCTTAGAGCGGGAGGGAATCTACGAGCAGTACTTC. Residues: CASSLEREGIYEQYF.

Written as DNA, the CDR3 is TGCAGCGTTGAAGATCCCGGGGGGAGGAATGAGCAGTTCTTC. It specifies CSVEDPGGRNEQFF. This chain uses TRBV29-1 with TRBJ2-1; 7 bases map to TRBD2. The CDR3 runs 14 residues. Germline-derived CDR1 and CDR2 are SQVTM and ANQGSEA. V was pared by 0 bases and J by 7 bases, with 6 bases of the junction left unmatched.

The chain uses TRBV15 and TRBJ2-7; 9 nucleotides match TRBD1. CDR1 and CDR2 from the germline V gene are LNHNV and YYDKDF (reference sequence). The CDR3 totals 16 residues. V lost 1 base and J lost 7; bases outside the gene matches: 11. The CDR3 coding sequence is TGTGCCACCAGCAGAGCAGTCGGGACAGGGTTGGGGGAGCAGTACTTC. Protein product: CATSRAVGTGLGEQYF.

The chain uses TRBV7-9 and TRBJ2-5; 8 bases line up with TRBD1. The CDR3 covers 16 residues. With 4 bases clipped from V and 2 bases from J, the junction kept 9 bases outside the gene matches. Germline V gene sequence: CDR1 SEHNR, CDR2 FQNEAQ (reference sequence). The CDR3 loop is CASSSRTGKRQETQYF. CDR3 coding DNA: TGTGCCAGCAGCTCCCGGACAGGGAAGAGACAAGAGACCCAGTACTTC.

This rearrangement joins TRBV28 to TRBJ2-1; 16 nucleotides match TRBD2. Germline V gene sequence: CDR1 MDHEN, CDR2 SYDVKM. The CDR3 has 17 residues. V trimming: 3 bases; J trimming: 7 bases; junction bases outside the gene matches: 6. The CDR3 DNA is TGTGCCAGCAGTTTGGGACTAGCGGGAGGGCCAGGGAATGAGCAGTTCTTC. It specifies CASSLGLAGGPGNEQFF.

The chain has TRBV2 and TRBJ1-4; 8 nucleotides agree with TRBD1. Germline CDR1 is SNHLY and CDR2 is FYNNEI. J was trimmed by 10 bases and V by 6 bases; bases with no gene match: 16. CDR3 length: 16 residues. CDR3 DNA sequence: TGTGCCAGCAGCGCGAAACCGGGACAGGAAAAGGGAAAACTGTTTTTT. Its translation: CASSAKPGQEKGKLFF.

The rearrangement links TRBV6-6 to TRBJ1-2; 8 nucleotides match TRBD1. V was clipped by 5 bases and J by 2 bases; unmatched bases: 4. Germline V gene sequence: CDR1 MNHNY, CDR2 SVGAGI (reference sequence). This CDR3 is built from 14 residues. CDR3 residues: CASSLDRANYGYTF. CDR3 nucleotides: TGTGCCAGCAGTCTGGACAGGGCCAACTATGGCTACACCTTC.

The count of this clone is one. The J gene is TRBJ1-1, the V gene TRBV30; D is ambiguous. The CDR3 loop spans 14 amino acids. Germline V gene sequence: CDR1 GTSNPN, CDR2 SVGIG (reference sequence). Between the trimmed V and J ends, which lost 2 bases and 0 bases, there was a span of 10 bases. The CDR3 here is CAWSSTGLNTEAFF. CDR3 sequence (DNA): TGTGCCTGGAGTTCGACGGGGTTGAACACTGAAGCTTTCTTT.

The chain uses TRBV28 and TRBJ2-4; no clear D. This CDR3 spans 14 amino acids. V was clipped by 7 bases and J by 0 bases, with 10 bases between them. Germline loops: CDR1 MDHEN, CDR2 SYDVKM. The CDR3 DNA follows: TGTGCCAGCAACAGAGAGCTAGCCAAAAACATTCAGTACTTC. Protein product: CASNRELAKNIQYF. Full variable domain (remainder filled in from reference TRBV28 and TRBJ2-4): DVKVTQSSRYLVKRTGEKVFLECVQDMDHENMFWYRQDPGLGLRLIYFSYDVKMKEKGDIPEGYSVSREKKERFSLILESASTNQTSMYLCASNRELAKNIQYFGAGTRLSVL.

The chain carries TRBV7-9 and TRBJ2-7; TRBD1 aligns across 7 bases. V was clipped by 5 bases and J by 6 bases; unmatched bases: 4. The length of the CDR3 is 12 residues. Germline assignment: CDR1 SEHNR and CDR2 FQNEAQ (reference sequence). The CDR3 is CASSQTGVEQYF. CDR3 sequence (DNA): TGTGCCAGCAGCCAAACAGGGGTCGAGCAGTACTTC.

This sequence joins TRBV5-4 and TRBJ2-5; weak D call: TRBD2 (6 bases). The CDR3 loop spans 16 amino acids. Trimming shortened V by 4 bases and J by 5 bases, and 21 bases separated the two germline ends. Germline lookup yields CDR1 SGHNT and CDR2 YYREEE (reference sequence). In nucleotides, the CDR3 is TGTGCCAGCAGCGCCCCGGGGGAAGGCCCGGGGGAGACCCAGTACTTC. Its protein is CASSAPGEGPGETQYF.

The sample holds one count of this clone. This chain links TRBV21-1 with TRBJ2-7; the table's TRBD2 call for D was not verified on the DNA. TRBV21-1 is labeled a pseudogene. This CDR3 contains 14 residues. The CDR3 is CASSKATAGYEQYF. The CDR3 nucleotides read TGTGCCAGCAGCAAAGCTACAGCGGGGTACGAGCAGTACTTC.